These 8 T cell receptor beta chains came from one sample sequenced in a study of blood T cells in healthy people across ages. Together with a sample-barcoded 5' primer, a J-beta primer mix was included in a second PCR lasting about 7 to 11 cycles. From the 5' RACE reads, TCRdb called clonotypes with MiXCR, one entry per CDR3 protein. The sample lists roughly 720,000 distinct CDR3 sequences, roughly 53% occurring once. Sequencing was performed on blood. The receptors were gathered from an elderly man in good health.

The chain uses TRBV6-6 and TRBJ2-7; D may be TRBD2 (5 bases). V gave up 3 bases and J gave up 12 bases, with 12 bases separating them. The CDR3 runs 11 residues. CDR1 MNHNY and CDR2 SVGAGI come from the germline V gene (reference sequence). The CDR3 sequence is CASSYGSFAYF. CDR3 in DNA: TGTGCCAGCAGTTATGGGAGCTTCGCGTACTTC.

This clonotype was observed a few times. The chain joins TRBV9 to TRBJ2-1, with 8 nucleotides matching TRBD2. CDR1 is SGDLS, CDR2 YYNGEE, per germline. The CDR3 is 15 amino acids. V gave up 3 bases and J gave up 2 bases; unmatched junction bases: 4. CDR3 in amino acids: CASSAPAGAYNEQFF. The CDR3 bases are TGTGCCAGCAGCGCTCCAGCGGGAGCCTACAATGAGCAGTTCTTC.

The rearrangement joins TRBV7-8 to TRBJ2-4, with TRBD1 matching 10 bases. The J call may be wrong; the DNA end is better matched by TRBJ2-7. The CDR3 sequence is 15 residues long. Germline-derived CDR1 and CDR2 are SGHVS and FQNEAQ. In nucleotides, the CDR3 is TGTGCCAGCAGCCGCTGGGACAGGGGCTACTACGAGCAGTACTTC. Protein product: CASSRWDRGYYEQYF.

The genes are TRBV27 and TRBJ2-1; 8 bases are shared with TRBD2. J lost 6 bases, V lost 10 bases, and 11 bases had no gene match. The CDR3 contains 14 residues. CDR1 is MNHEY and CDR2 is SMNVEV in the germline V gene (reference sequence). The CDR3 region has the DNA TGTGCCACCCACCTTGGGCGGGAGGTCAATGAGCAGTTCTTC. The encoded protein is CATHLGREVNEQFF.

J is TRBJ2-5 and V is TRBV20-1; D is uncertain. Trimming pared 0 bases from V and 5 bases from J, leaving 19 bases between. Germline CDR1 and CDR2: DFQATT and SNEGSKA (reference sequence). The CDR3 contains 16 residues. The CDR3 bases are TGCAGTGCTAGAGATTCCGGACCTGCCGTAGGGGAGACCCAGTACTTC. It translates to CSARDSGPAVGETQYF.

This chain links TRBV7-3 with TRBJ2-7, with D perhaps being TRBD1 or TRBD2 (6 bases each). Trimming took 2 bases from V and 7 from J, leaving 21 bases between them. Germline CDR1 SGHTA, CDR2 FQGTGA. The CDR3 length is 16 residues. Here the CDR3 DNA reads TGTGCCAGCAGCTTAGGGGGGCCGGTCGCCTACAATGAGCAGTACTTC. Translated, it gives CASSLGGPVAYNEQYF.

This chain joins TRBV27 and TRBJ1-2; 8 nucleotides match TRBD1. The CDR3 sequence is 17 residues long. CDR1 and CDR2 from the germline V gene are MNHEY and SMNVEV (reference sequence). The ends lost 5 bases at V and 8 bases at J; junction bases unmatched: 19. The CDR3 sequence: CASSKRAGGSGMGGYTF. The CDR3 DNA reads TGTGCCAGCAGTAAACGTGCAGGGGGCTCCGGTATGGGGGGCTACACCTTC.

This clonotype has a count of ten or more. The rearrangement links TRBV27 to TRBJ2-7; 10 bases align to TRBD2. The CDR3 spans 13 residues. Germline CDR1 MNHEY, CDR2 SMNVEV (reference sequence). V gave up 6 bases and J gave up 6 bases; unmatched junction bases: 5. For the CDR3, the DNA is TGTGCCAGCAGCCCTACTAGCGGGGCCGAGCAGTACTTC. It codes for CASSPTSGAEQYF.